The 25 T cell receptor beta chains presented below share a single source sample, sequenced in a study of cytomegalovirus exposure and HLA in healthy donors. Clones were read by immunoSEQ multiplex PCR, and TCRdb kept only the in-frame ones, dropping some. The sample holds around 300,000 clones, roughly 90% seen once. Sequenced: PBMCs. These receptors originate from a woman in her late teens or twenties in good health and CMV-seronegative.

This rearrangement joins TRBV2 to TRBJ1-6; D is possibly TRBD1 (5 bases). This CDR3 contains 13 residues. V gave up 4 bases and J gave up 5 bases, with 6 bases separating them. In germline, CDR1 is SNHLY, CDR2 FYNNEI. The CDR3 DNA reads TGTGCCAGCAGTGTAGGGGATAATTCACCCCTCCACTTT. Translation gives CASSVGDNSPLHF. The whole variable domain, filled in from reference TRBV2 and TRBJ1-6, reads EPEVTQTPSHQVTQMGQEVILRCVPISNHLYFYWYRQILGQKVEFLVSFYNNEISEKSEIFDDQFSVERPDGSNFTLKIRSTKLEDSAMYFCASSVGDNSPLHFGNGTRLTVT.

The chain couples TRBV19 to TRBJ2-7; perhaps TRBD1 as D (5 bases). V dropped 3 bases and J dropped 3 bases, with 18 bases sitting between them. Germline V gives CDR1 LNHDA, CDR2 SQIVND (reference sequence). The CDR3 contains 16 residues. CDR3 nucleotides: TGTGCCAGTAGTATTGACGTACTTGGACAAAGCTACGAGCAGTACTTC. Translation: CASSIDVLGQSYEQYF.

The chain employs TRBV28 and TRBJ2-1, with D maybe TRBD2 (6 bases). Per the germline V gene, CDR1 is MDHEN and CDR2 is SYDVKM. The V end was cut by 4 bases, the J end by 5 bases, with 18 bases between. The length of the CDR3 is 16 residues. CDR3 amino acids: CASSSILSGTDNEQFF. CDR3 nucleotides: TGTGCCAGCAGTTCCATACTTAGCGGAACCGACAATGAGCAGTTCTTC.

This chain links TRBV6-5 with TRBJ2-3, with TRBD1 as a possible D gene (6 bases). Germline V gene sequence: CDR1 MNHEY, CDR2 SVGAGI. The CDR3 length is 16 residues. V was trimmed by 4 bases and J by 0 bases, leaving 14 bases between them. The CDR3 DNA sequence: TGTGCCAGCAGTTCACAGGGCCCCCCTAGCACAGATACGCAGTATTTT. It codes for CASSSQGPPSTDTQYF.

This chain links TRBV10-3 with TRBJ2-1, with TRBD2 matching 7 bases. V lost 5 bases to trimming and J lost 7 bases; unmatched junction nucleotides: 2. Per germline, CDR1 ENHRY and CDR2 SYGVKD. This CDR3 has 12 amino acids. The CDR3 sequence is CAISWGGNEQFF. The CDR3 coding sequence is TGTGCCATCAGTTGGGGGGGGAATGAGCAGTTCTTC.

The rearrangement links TRBV6-4 to TRBJ2-1; 12 bases map to TRBD1. V dropped 3 bases and J dropped 8; count of bases not matched to a gene: 5. Germline loops: CDR1 MRHNA, CDR2 SNTAGT. The CDR3 covers 15 residues. CDR3 in amino acids: CASSEFGTGGDEQFF. Written as DNA, the CDR3 is TGTGCCAGCAGTGAATTTGGGACAGGGGGCGATGAGCAGTTCTTC.

V and J are TRBV25-1 and TRBJ2-7, with 10 bases fitting TRBD1. The CDR3 contains 15 residues. After removal of 3 bases from V and 2 bases from J, the junction contained 4 bases not matched to a gene. The germline CDR1 and CDR2 sequences are MGHDK and SYGVNS. CDR3 in amino acids: CASSDPGQGPYEQYF. CDR3 DNA: TGTGCCAGCAGTGACCCGGGACAGGGGCCCTACGAGCAGTACTTC.

The chain carries TRBV11-2 and TRBJ2-1; perhaps TRBD1 as D (5 bases). The CDR3 length is 14 residues. The germline gives CDR1 SGHAT, CDR2 FQNNGV. Trimming cost V 4 bases and J 8 bases, with 15 bases left between them. CDR3 amino acids: CASSSRVDSDEQFF. The CDR3 DNA sequence: TGTGCCAGCAGCTCCCGGGTTGACAGTGATGAGCAGTTCTTC.

The CDR3 loop reads CASSPGQSVGETQYF. Written as DNA, the CDR3 is TGTGCCAGCAGCCCGGGACAATCGGTTGGTGAGACCCAGTACTTC. The chain couples TRBV6-1 to TRBJ2-5; D may be TRBD1 (6 bases). V lost 6 bases, J lost 5 bases, and 19 bases lay in between. This CDR3 contains 15 residues. Looked up from germline, CDR1 is MNHNS and CDR2 is SASEGT.

The chain uses TRBV19 and TRBJ1-1; 11 bases line up with TRBD1. Germline-derived CDR1 and CDR2 are LNHDA and SQIVND (reference sequence). Trimming at V came to 6 bases and at J to 4 bases, leaving 16 bases not matched to a gene. The CDR3 spans 18 residues. Here the CDR3 DNA reads TGTGCCAGTAGGACCGGGACAGGGGGTTTCCCGTGGGGCACTGAAGCTTTCTTT. Its protein product is CASRTGTGGFPWGTEAFF. The variable domain in full, completed from reference TRBV19 and TRBJ1-1, reads DGGITQSPKYLFRKEGQNVTLSCEQNLNHDAMYWYRQDPGQGLRLIYYSQIVNDFQKGDIAEGYSVSREKKESFPLTVTSAQKNPTAFYLCASRTGTGGFPWGTEAFFGQGTRLTVV.

The chain has TRBV14 and TRBJ2-3; 7 nucleotides agree with TRBD2. V lost 4 bases, J lost 8 bases, and 12 bases stayed unmatched. The CDR3 is made up of 15 amino acids. The germline V gene has CDR1 SGHDN and CDR2 FVKESK. CDR3 protein: CASSRGAGSGVTQYF. CDR3 in DNA: TGTGCCAGCAGCCGAGGAGCGGGGTCGGGGGTTACGCAGTATTTT.

This clone showed up just once. This chain links TRBV5-4 with TRBJ2-3; D is unresolved. Germline V lookup: CDR1 SGHNT, CDR2 YYREEE (reference sequence). V lost 0 bases, J lost 6 bases, and 8 bases lay in between. There are 13 residues in the CDR3. The CDR3 nucleotides are TGTGCCAGCAGCTTGGTTGTTTCTGATACGCAGTATTTT. Protein: CASSLVVSDTQYF.

This clone is a singleton in its sample. V and J are TRBV4-3 and TRBJ2-1; 14 nucleotides match TRBD2. The junction had 5 bases not matched to a gene; V was cut back by 4 bases and J by 6 bases. The germline CDR1 and CDR2 sequences are LGHNA and YSLEER. The CDR3 length is 16 residues. The CDR3 DNA is TGCGCCAGCAGCCGCAGGGGACTAGCGGGAGTCAATGAGCAGTTCTTC. This translates into CASSRRGLAGVNEQFF.

The rearrangement links TRBV30 to TRBJ1-3; D is uncertain. Germline lookup yields CDR1 GTSNPN and CDR2 SVGIG (reference sequence). With 7 bases removed from V and 4 bases from J, the gap between germline ends came to 20 bases. CDR3 length: 15 residues. CDR3 sequence: CASATGAYSGNTIYF. CDR3 in DNA: TGTGCCTCTGCTACGGGAGCATACTCCGGAAACACCATATATTTT.

The chain is built from TRBV28 and TRBJ2-1; TRBD2 matches 7 bases. V lost 5 bases and J lost 13; bases outside the gene matches: 14. CDR3 length: 14 amino acids. Per the germline V gene, CDR1 is MDHEN and CDR2 is SYDVKM. In DNA, the CDR3 is TGTGCCAGCAGTGTCCAGGGAAAGCGGGAAGGCCAGTTCTTC. Protein product: CASSVQGKREGQFF.

This chain connects TRBV10-1 to TRBJ2-2, with 7 bases matching TRBD2. Germline assignment: CDR1 WNHNN and CDR2 SYGVQD (reference sequence). V shed 5 bases, J shed 2 bases, and the junction held 11 bases outside the gene matches. The CDR3 is 17 amino acids. As DNA, the CDR3 is TGCGCCAGCAGTCCGCTGGGGTGGGAGGGTAACACCGGGGAGCTGTTTTTT. It is translated as CASSPLGWEGNTGELFF.

The CDR3 sequence: CASSEAKNFGGNEQFF. The CDR3 nucleotides are TGTGCCAGCAGTGAAGCGAAAAATTTCGGGGGTAATGAGCAGTTCTTC. The chain uses TRBV2 and TRBJ2-1; perhaps TRBD2 as D (6 bases). The CDR3 covers 16 residues. The V end was cut by 0 bases, the J end by 7 bases, with 16 bases between. Germline CDR1 reads SNHLY; CDR2 reads FYNNEI. Together with reference TRBV2 and TRBJ2-1, the CDR3 gives the full variable domain: EPEVTQTPSHQVTQMGQEVILRCVPISNHLYFYWYRQILGQKVEFLVSFYNNEISEKSEIFDDQFSVERPDGSNFTLKIRSTKLEDSAMYFCASSEAKNFGGNEQFFGPGTRLTVL.

The rearrangement links TRBV19 to TRBJ2-7; perhaps TRBD2 as D (6 bases). CDR1 and CDR2 (germline): LNHDA, SQIVND (reference sequence). V was clipped by 1 base and J by 0 bases, with 7 bases between them. This CDR3 is built from 14 residues. CDR3 DNA sequence: TGTGCCAGTAGTATAGGCGGGATCTCCTACGAGCAGTACTTC. Translated, it gives CASSIGGISYEQYF.

The CDR3 reads CASSSLAGRGNEQFF. The DNA for the CDR3 is TGTGCCAGCAGCTCTCTAGCGGGACGGGGGAATGAGCAGTTCTTC. The V and J genes are TRBV7-9 and TRBJ2-1; TRBD2 matches at 9 bases. The CDR3 has 15 amino acids. The ends lost 4 bases at V and 7 bases at J; junction bases unmatched: 8. Germline-derived CDR1 and CDR2 are SEHNR and FQNEAQ (reference sequence). Together with reference TRBV7-9 and TRBJ2-1, the CDR3 gives the full variable domain: DTGVSQNPRHKITKRGQNVTFRCDPISEHNRLYWYRQTLGQGPEFLTYFQNEAQLEKSRLLSDRFSAERPKGSFSTLEIQRTEQGDSAMYLCASSSLAGRGNEQFFGPGTRLTVL.

The CDR3 loop reads CASSYRRDRVTYEQYF. The CDR3 DNA follows: TGTGCCAGCAGCTACCGCCGGGACAGGGTAACCTACGAGCAGTACTTC. The genes are TRBV28 and TRBJ2-7; TRBD1 matches 9 bases. V shed 6 bases, J shed 2 bases, and the junction held 11 bases outside the gene matches. CDR3 length: 16 residues. The germline V gene encodes CDR1 MDHEN and CDR2 SYDVKM.

V and J are TRBV2 and TRBJ2-1; perhaps TRBD2 as D (5 bases). The CDR3 runs 13 residues. V was shortened by 1 base and J by 4 bases, with 5 bases between the two germline ends. CDR1 is SNHLY, CDR2 FYNNEI, per germline. CDR3: CASSEVAYNEQFF. CDR3 nucleotide sequence: TGTGCCAGCAGTGAAGTAGCGTACAATGAGCAGTTCTTC.

This CDR3 is CASSVDGGLSSYNEQFF. The CDR3 nucleotides are TGTGCCAGCAGTGTCGATGGGGGACTAAGCTCCTACAATGAGCAGTTCTTC. The gene calls are TRBV25-1 and TRBJ2-1, with 7 bases fitting TRBD2. V gave up 4 bases and J gave up 0 bases; unmatched junction bases: 9. The CDR3 extends over 17 amino acids. CDR1 and CDR2 (germline): MGHDK, SYGVNS.

This clone occurred a few times. The chain uses TRBV7-6 and TRBJ2-1; D is possibly TRBD2 (5 bases). Germline V gene sequence: CDR1 SGHVS, CDR2 FNYEAQ. The CDR3 contains 13 residues. Trimming cost V 5 bases and J 5 bases, with 10 bases left between them. The CDR3 DNA is TGTGCCAGCAGCCCCCGGGGTGACAATGAGCAGTTCTTC. Translated: CASSPRGDNEQFF.

The rearrangement links TRBV5-1 to TRBJ1-1, with no clear D. The CDR3 totals 15 residues. Trimming removed 0 bases at V and 0 bases at J, with 9 bases between. CDR1 SGHRS and CDR2 YFSETQ come from the germline V gene. Here the CDR3 DNA reads TGCGCCAGCAGCTTGGTAGGACTTGTGAACACTGAAGCTTTCTTT. It specifies CASSLVGLVNTEAFF.

This clone was counted only a few times. This chain links TRBV7-8 with TRBJ2-7; D unresolved. V lost 5 bases and J 2 bases, leaving 13 bases between the germline ends. The CDR3 extends over 14 amino acids. Germline values: CDR1 SGHVS, CDR2 FQNEAQ. CDR3: CASSPPPTPYEQYF. The CDR3 nucleotides read TGTGCCAGCAGCCCTCCCCCTACCCCCTACGAGCAGTACTTC. The full variable domain, with the rest looked up from reference TRBV7-8 and TRBJ2-7, is GAGVSQSPRYKVAKRGQDVALRCDPISGHVSLFWYQQALGQGPEFLTYFQNEAQLDKSGLPSDRFFAERPEGSVSTLKIQRTQQEDSAVYLCASSPPPTPYEQYFGPGTRLTVT.